The clone carrying this TCR beta chain appeared many times. What it binds is not known. With 10 bases clipped from V and 11 bases from J, the junction kept 15 bases outside the gene matches. The CDR3 has 15 residues. Germline V gives CDR1 ENHRY, CDR2 SYGVKD. Thyroid surgery took place with no prior treatment in any patient. The data originate from a study of metastatic and nonmetastatic thyroid tumors. Study-wide background: Across peripheral blood and tumor or nodule tissue samples taken from malignant and benign thyroid patients, the repertoires were compared with one another.

Whole-study findings and limits: Malignant tumors reportedly showed significantly higher TCR beta diversity than benign nodules in both blood and tumor.

How the authors handled the data: Differences in CDR3 between clinicopathological groups were drawn on to build a classifier intended to discriminate distant-metastatic papillary thyroid cancer patients. TCRdb re-called the PCR reads with MiXCR. In this record, the V and J calls reflect TCRdb's handling and not the investigators' own analysis. The repertoire holds approximately 58,000 clones, with 20% as singletons. Sequences were obtained from blood. The chain couples TRBV10-3 to TRBJ2-1; 12 nucleotides match TRBD2. The sequence was obtained from a female donor with papillary thyroid cancer or a benign thyroid nodule (not recorded which). Some clones in this sample may be carry-over from other donors' samples. DNA of the CDR3: TGTGCCACCTTTTGGGCTAGCGGGAGGGTTTCGAAGCAGTTCTTC. As protein: CATFWASGRVSKQFF.